The 13 T cell receptor beta chains given below trace back to one sample, sequenced in a study of blood T cell repertoires in COVID-19. TCRdb's table, derived via immunoSEQ multiplex PCR, lists solely in-frame clones and lacks some. This table holds 310,000 or so clones, approximately 83% found once. The sequenced sample consisted of peripheral blood. All receptors come from a woman aged 25 to 39 who had recovered from COVID-19.

This chain connects TRBV11-2 to TRBJ2-7; TRBD1 matches 12 bases. Germline V lookup: CDR1 SGHAT, CDR2 FQNNGV. The CDR3 runs 15 residues. Losses at the gene ends were 4 bases for V and 7 bases for J; bases not matched to a gene: 8. CDR3 sequence (DNA): TGTGCCAGCAGCTCCCCGGGACAGGGGGCCGGGGAGCAGTACTTC. Protein product: CASSSPGQGAGEQYF.

This chain links TRBV6-2 or TRBV6-3 with TRBJ2-1, with a possible D match to TRBD2 (6 bases). The CDR3 is made up of 14 amino acids. Germline V gives CDR1 MNHEY, CDR2 SVGEGT. Deletions cut 4 bases from V and 6 bases from J, with 13 bases between. CDR3 in DNA: TGTGCCAGCAGTTTAGGTACTAGCCTCAATGAGCAGTTCTTC. It codes for CASSLGTSLNEQFF.

This chain connects TRBV24-1 to TRBJ2-3; 7 nucleotides match TRBD1. After removal of 9 bases from V and 9 bases from J, the junction contained 17 bases not matched to a gene. Looked up from germline, CDR1 is KGHDR and CDR2 is SFDVKD. CDR3 size: 15 residues. The CDR3 coding sequence is TGTGCCACCGCTTCGACGAGGGACAGTTTGATCACGCAGTATTTT. This gives the protein CATASTRDSLITQYF.

This chain uses TRBV27 with TRBJ1-2; the D gene is possibly TRBD1 (5 bases). The CDR3 spans 14 residues. Germline V gives CDR1 MNHEY, CDR2 SMNVEV (reference sequence). The V end was cut by 5 bases, the J end by 4 bases, with 14 bases between. This chain's CDR3 is CASSPAGVAYGYTF. The CDR3 DNA follows: TGTGCCAGCAGTCCCGCGGGGGTGGCCTATGGCTACACCTTC.

This clone was picked up many times. The CDR3 nucleotides read TGTGCCAGCAGTGAGCGGGGGGGCACAGATACGCAGTATTTT. Protein sequence: CASSERGGTDTQYF. The chain carries TRBV6-4 and TRBJ2-3; 8 bases match TRBD2. The CDR3 has 14 residues. V lost 3 bases, J lost 1 base, and 0 bases stayed unmatched. Germline CDR1 is MRHNA and CDR2 is SNTAGT.

This clone was seen a few times. The chain combines TRBV11-2 with TRBJ1-1, with TRBD1 matching over 8 bases. The V and J ends lost 4 bases and 7 bases, in that order; junction bases with no gene match: 5. This CDR3 has 13 amino acids. The germline V gene has CDR1 SGHAT and CDR2 FQNNGV. DNA for the CDR3: TGTGCCAGCAGCTCCCGGACAGGGATTGAAGCTTTCTTT. Encoded protein: CASSSRTGIEAFF.

This chain uses TRBV6-5 with TRBJ1-2; D might be TRBD1 (5 bases). The V end was cut by 6 bases, the J end by 8 bases, with 13 bases between. Germline V gene sequence: CDR1 MNHEY, CDR2 SVGAGI. The CDR3 consists of 12 residues. CDR3 loop: CASRTGGSGYTF. CDR3 DNA sequence: TGTGCCAGCAGGACGGGGGGAAGCGGCTACACCTTC.

The chain uses TRBV18 and TRBJ1-2, with D possibly matching TRBD1 (5 bases). The V gene's germline CDR1 is KGHSH and CDR2 LQKENI. This CDR3 contains 13 residues. Trimming took off 4 bases at V and 4 bases at J, with 10 bases between the two ends. The CDR3 spells CASSRGDGYGYTF. The CDR3 DNA sequence: TGTGCCAGCTCACGGGGGGACGGCTATGGCTACACCTTC. The entire variable domain, with the rest obtained from reference TRBV18 and TRBJ1-2, is as follows: NAGVMQNPRHLVRRRGQEARLRCSPMKGHSHVYWYRQLPEEGLKFMVYLQKENIIDESGMPKERFSAEFPKEGPSILRIQQVVRGDSAAYFCASSRGDGYGYTFGSGTRLTVV.

The rearrangement joins TRBV5-1 to TRBJ1-6; no firm D call. The V end was cut by 2 bases, the J end by 14 bases, with 20 bases between. The CDR3 sequence is 15 residues long. Germline V gene lookup returns CDR1 SGHRS and CDR2 YFSETQ. DNA for the CDR3: TGCGCCAGCAGCTTAGCGACTGAGACCCAATGGGCCCTCCACTTT. Translation: CASSLATETQWALHF.

This chain uses TRBV4-1 with TRBJ1-1, with 9 bases that match TRBD1. The CDR3 is 15 amino acids. Germline-derived CDR1 and CDR2 are MGHRA and YSYEKL. Unmatched junction bases numbered 5, after V lost 1 base and J lost 5 bases. The CDR3 DNA is TGCGCCAGCAGCCAAGTGGGGACAGGGAAGACTGAAGCTTTCTTT. Translation gives CASSQVGTGKTEAFF.

The chain has TRBV28 and TRBJ2-4, with 9 bases that match TRBD1. The CDR3 length is 15 residues. Germline trimming cut 5 bases from V and 1 base from J; bases unmatched to any gene: 3. Germline V gene data show CDR1 as MDHEN and CDR2 as SYDVKM. Here the CDR3 DNA reads TGTGCCAGCAGTGGGACAGGGCTTGCCAAAAACATTCAGTACTTC. Its translation: CASSGTGLAKNIQYF. The full variable domain, rest sourced from reference TRBV28 and TRBJ2-4, is DVKVTQSSRYLVKRTGEKVFLECVQDMDHENMFWYRQDPGLGLRLIYFSYDVKMKEKGDIPEGYSVSREKKERFSLILESASTNQTSMYLCASSGTGLAKNIQYFGAGTRLSVL.

The chain links TRBV19 to TRBJ2-1, with D uncertain. Germline V gene data show CDR1 as LNHDA and CDR2 as SQIVND (reference sequence). This CDR3 has 12 amino acids. The V gene lost 5 bases and the J gene lost 6 bases, with 8 bases spanning the gap. This chain's CDR3 is CASSWALNEQFF. The CDR3 DNA follows: TGTGCCAGTAGTTGGGCCCTCAATGAGCAGTTCTTC.

The rearrangement links TRBV7-3 to TRBJ2-2; D is perhaps TRBD2 (5 bases). The CDR3 extends over 15 amino acids. Trimming left V 6 bases short and J 2 bases short, with 13 bases between. From germline, CDR1 is SGHTA and CDR2 FQGTGA. CDR3 sequence reads: CASSPIGENTGELFF. CDR3 nucleotides: TGTGCCAGCAGTCCTATCGGGGAAAACACCGGGGAGCTGTTTTTT.